The clone carrying this T cell receptor (beta chain) was seen ten or more times. Its antigen remains unknown. The source of the sample is a study of CD8 T cells in ankylosing spondylitis. Study-level results: A motif in TCR beta, a set of eight highly homologous variants, appeared characteristic of ankylosing spondylitis blood.

V was clipped by 5 bases and J by 4 bases; unmatched bases: 9. The germline V gene encodes CDR1 MNHNS and CDR2 SASEGT. The CDR3 runs to 15 residues. Quantitative molecular-barcoded 5'-RACE generated the TCR beta libraries. Each CDR3 protein gets one entry after TCRdb re-called the 5' RACE reads with MiXCR. Altogether 190,000 or so distinct CDR3 sequences are present, roughly 12% being singletons, with the ten largest covering 16%. This rearrangement joins TRBV6-1 to TRBJ2-3; TRBD2 agrees at 7 bases. The receptor was derived from a male donor with ankylosing spondylitis or in good health (not recorded which). Sequencing was carried out using blood, either unsorted or a sorted T cell fraction (not recorded which). CDR3 sequence: CASSLQSGTPDTQYF. The CDR3 region has the DNA TGTGCCAGCAGTCTTCAAAGCGGGACTCCAGATACGCAGTATTTT.